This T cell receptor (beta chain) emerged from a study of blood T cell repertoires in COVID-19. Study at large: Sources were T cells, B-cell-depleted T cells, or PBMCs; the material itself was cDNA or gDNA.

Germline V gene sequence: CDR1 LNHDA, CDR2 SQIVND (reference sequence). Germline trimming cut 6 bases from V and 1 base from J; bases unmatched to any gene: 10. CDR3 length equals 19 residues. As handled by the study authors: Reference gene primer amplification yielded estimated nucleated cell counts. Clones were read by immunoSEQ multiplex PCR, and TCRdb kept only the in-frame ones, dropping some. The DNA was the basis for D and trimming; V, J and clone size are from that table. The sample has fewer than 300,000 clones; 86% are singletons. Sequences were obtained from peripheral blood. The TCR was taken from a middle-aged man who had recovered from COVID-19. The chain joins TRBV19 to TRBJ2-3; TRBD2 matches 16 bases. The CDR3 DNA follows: TGTGCCAGTAGGAAATCGGGACTAGCGGGGGGGCTTGGCACAGATACGCAGTATTTT. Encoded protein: CASRKSGLAGGLGTDTQYF.